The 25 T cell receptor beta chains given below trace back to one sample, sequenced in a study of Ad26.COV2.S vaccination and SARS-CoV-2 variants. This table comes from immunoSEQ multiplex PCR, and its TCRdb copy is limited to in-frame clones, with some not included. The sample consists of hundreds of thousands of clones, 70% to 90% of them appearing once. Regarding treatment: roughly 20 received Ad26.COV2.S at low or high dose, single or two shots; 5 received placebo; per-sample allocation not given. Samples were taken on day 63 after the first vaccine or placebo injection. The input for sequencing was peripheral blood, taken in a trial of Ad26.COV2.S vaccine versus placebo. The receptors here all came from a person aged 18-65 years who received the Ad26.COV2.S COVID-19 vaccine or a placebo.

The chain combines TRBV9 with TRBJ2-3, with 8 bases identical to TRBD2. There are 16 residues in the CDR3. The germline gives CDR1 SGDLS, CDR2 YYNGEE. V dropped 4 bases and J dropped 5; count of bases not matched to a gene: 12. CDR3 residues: CASSPQVGGGRDTQYF. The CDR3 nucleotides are TGTGCCAGCAGCCCCCAGGTAGGCGGGGGGAGAGATACGCAGTATTTT. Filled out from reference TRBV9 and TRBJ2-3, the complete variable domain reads DSGVTQTPKHLITATGQRVTLRCSPRSGDLSVYWYQQSLDQGLQFLIQYYNGEERAKGNILERFSAQQFPDLHSELNLSSLELGDSALYFCASSPQVGGGRDTQYFGPGTRLTVL.

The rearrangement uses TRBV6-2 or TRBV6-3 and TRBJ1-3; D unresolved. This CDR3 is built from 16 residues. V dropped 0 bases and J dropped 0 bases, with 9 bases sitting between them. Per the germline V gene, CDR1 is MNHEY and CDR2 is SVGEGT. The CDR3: CASSYSGRHSGNTIYF. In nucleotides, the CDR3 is TGTGCCAGCAGTTACTCCGGCAGACACTCTGGAAACACCATATATTTT.

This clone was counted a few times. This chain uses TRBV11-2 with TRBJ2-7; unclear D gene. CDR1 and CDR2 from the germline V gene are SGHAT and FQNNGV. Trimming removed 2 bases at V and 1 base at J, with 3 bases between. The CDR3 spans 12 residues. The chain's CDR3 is CASSLLSYEQYF. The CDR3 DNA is TGTGCCAGCAGCTTACTATCCTACGAGCAGTACTTC.

The CDR3 DNA reads as TGTGCCAGCAGCGTAGAGGCAGCCCCTTCCTACGAGCAGTACTTC. Amino acids: CASSVEAAPSYEQYF. This rearrangement joins TRBV9 to TRBJ2-7; D is uncertain. Germline V gene data show CDR1 as SGDLS and CDR2 as YYNGEE. The V gene lost 0 bases and the J gene lost 1 base, with 11 bases spanning the gap. This CDR3 is 15 amino acids long.

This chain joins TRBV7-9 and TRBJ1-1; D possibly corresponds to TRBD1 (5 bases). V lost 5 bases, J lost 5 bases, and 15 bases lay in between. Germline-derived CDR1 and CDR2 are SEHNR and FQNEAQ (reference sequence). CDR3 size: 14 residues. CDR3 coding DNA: TGTGCCAGCAGCCGGGGGGTGGGGCAAACTGAAGCTTTCTTT. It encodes CASSRGVGQTEAFF.

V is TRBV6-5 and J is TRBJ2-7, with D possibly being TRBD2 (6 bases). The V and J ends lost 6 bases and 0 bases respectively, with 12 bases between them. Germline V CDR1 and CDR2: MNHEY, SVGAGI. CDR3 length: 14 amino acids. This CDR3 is CASRRGLSSYEQYF. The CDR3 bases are TGTGCCAGCAGGCGGGGATTAAGCTCCTACGAGCAGTACTTC.

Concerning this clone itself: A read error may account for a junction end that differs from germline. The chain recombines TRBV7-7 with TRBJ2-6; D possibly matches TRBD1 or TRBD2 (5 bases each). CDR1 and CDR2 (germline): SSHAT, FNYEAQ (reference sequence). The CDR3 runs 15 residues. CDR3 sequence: CASSPGTTGANVLTF. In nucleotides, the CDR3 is TGTGCTAGCAGCCCCGGGACCACTGGGGCCAACGTCCTGACTTTC.

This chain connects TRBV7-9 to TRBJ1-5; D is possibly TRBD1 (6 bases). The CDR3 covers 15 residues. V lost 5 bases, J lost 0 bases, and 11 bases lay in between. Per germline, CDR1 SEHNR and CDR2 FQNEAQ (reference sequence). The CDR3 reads CASSEGQYSNQPQHF. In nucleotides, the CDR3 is TGTGCCAGCAGCGAAGGACAGTATAGCAATCAGCCCCAGCATTTT.

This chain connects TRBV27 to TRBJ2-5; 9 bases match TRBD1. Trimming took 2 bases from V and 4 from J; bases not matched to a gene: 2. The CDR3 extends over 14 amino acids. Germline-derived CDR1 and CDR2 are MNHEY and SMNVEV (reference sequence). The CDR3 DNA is TGTGCCAGCAGTTTAGCGGGACAGGGAGAGACCCAGTACTTC. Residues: CASSLAGQGETQYF.

The DNA for the CDR3 is TGTGCCAGCAGCCAGAGTCGGACAGGGACGAACACTGAAGCTTTCTTT. It is translated as CASSQSRTGTNTEAFF. The V call is TRBV4-2, the J call TRBJ1-1, with 8 bases fitting TRBD1. CDR3 size: 16 residues. Trimming at V came to 3 bases and at J to 1 base, leaving 7 bases not matched to a gene. Germline V lookup: CDR1 LGHNA, CDR2 YNFKEQ.

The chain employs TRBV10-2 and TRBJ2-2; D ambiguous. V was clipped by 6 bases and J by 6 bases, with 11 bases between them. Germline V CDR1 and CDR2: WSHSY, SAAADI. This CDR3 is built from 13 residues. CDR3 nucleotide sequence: TGCGCCAGCAGGCTTTCGGGCGCCGGGGAGCTGTTTTTT. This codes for CASRLSGAGELFF.

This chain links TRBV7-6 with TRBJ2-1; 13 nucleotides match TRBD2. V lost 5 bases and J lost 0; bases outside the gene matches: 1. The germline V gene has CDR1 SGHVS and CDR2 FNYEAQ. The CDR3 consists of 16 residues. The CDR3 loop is CASSRTSGSSYNEQFF. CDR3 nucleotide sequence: TGTGCCAGCAGCCGGACTAGCGGGAGCTCCTACAATGAGCAGTTCTTC.

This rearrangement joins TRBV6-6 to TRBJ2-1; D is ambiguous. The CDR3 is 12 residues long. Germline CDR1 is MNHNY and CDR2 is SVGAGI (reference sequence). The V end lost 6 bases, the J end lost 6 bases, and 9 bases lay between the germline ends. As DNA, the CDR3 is TGTGCCAGCAGCACTCTAGGCAATGAGCAGTTCTTC. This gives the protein CASSTLGNEQFF.

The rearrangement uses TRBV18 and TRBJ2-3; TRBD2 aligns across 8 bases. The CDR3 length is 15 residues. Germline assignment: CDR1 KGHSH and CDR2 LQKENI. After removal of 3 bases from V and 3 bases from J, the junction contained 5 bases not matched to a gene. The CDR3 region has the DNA TGTGCCAGCTCACCGCCTAGCGGGCCAACAGATACGCAGTATTTT. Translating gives CASSPPSGPTDTQYF. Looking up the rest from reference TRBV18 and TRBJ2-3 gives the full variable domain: NAGVMQNPRHLVRRRGQEARLRCSPMKGHSHVYWYRQLPEEGLKFMVYLQKENIIDESGMPKERFSAEFPKEGPSILRIQQVVRGDSAAYFCASSPPSGPTDTQYFGPGTRLTVL.

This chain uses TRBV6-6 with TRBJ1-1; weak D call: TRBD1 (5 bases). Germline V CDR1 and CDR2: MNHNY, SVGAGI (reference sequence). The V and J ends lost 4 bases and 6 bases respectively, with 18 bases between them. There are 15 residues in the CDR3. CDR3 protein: CASSFPTPQGAEAFF. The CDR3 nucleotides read TGTGCCAGCAGTTTCCCGACCCCTCAGGGCGCTGAAGCTTTCTTT.

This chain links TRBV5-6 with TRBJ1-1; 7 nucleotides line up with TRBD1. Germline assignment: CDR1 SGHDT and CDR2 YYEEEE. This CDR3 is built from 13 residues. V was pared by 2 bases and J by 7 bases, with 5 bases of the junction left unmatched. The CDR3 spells CASSLQGWVEAFF. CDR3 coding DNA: TGTGCCAGCAGCTTACAGGGGTGGGTTGAAGCTTTCTTT. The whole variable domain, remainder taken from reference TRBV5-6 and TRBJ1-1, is DAGVTQSPTHLIKTRGQQVTLRCSPKSGHDTVSWYQQALGQGPQFIFQYYEEEERQRGNFPDRFSGHQFPNYSSELNVNALLLGDSALYLCASSLQGWVEAFFGQGTRLTVV.

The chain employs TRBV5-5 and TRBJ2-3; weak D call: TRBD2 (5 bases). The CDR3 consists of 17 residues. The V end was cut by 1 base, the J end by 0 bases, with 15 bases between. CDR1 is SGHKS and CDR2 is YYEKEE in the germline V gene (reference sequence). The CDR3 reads CASSLSGWGTSTDTQYF. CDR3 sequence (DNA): TGTGCCAGCAGCTTGTCGGGGTGGGGTACTAGCACAGATACGCAGTATTTT.

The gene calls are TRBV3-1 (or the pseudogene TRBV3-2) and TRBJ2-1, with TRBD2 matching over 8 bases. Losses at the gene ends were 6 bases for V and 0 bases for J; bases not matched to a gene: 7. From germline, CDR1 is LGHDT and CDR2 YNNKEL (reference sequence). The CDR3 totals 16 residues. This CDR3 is CASRPMLAGSYNEQFF. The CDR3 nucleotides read TGTGCCAGCAGGCCCATGCTAGCGGGCTCCTACAATGAGCAGTTCTTC.

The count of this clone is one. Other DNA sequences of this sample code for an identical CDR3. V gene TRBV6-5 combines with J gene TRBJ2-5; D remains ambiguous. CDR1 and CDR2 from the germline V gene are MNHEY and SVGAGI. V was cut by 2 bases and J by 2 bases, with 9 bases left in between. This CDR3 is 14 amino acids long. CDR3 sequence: CASSYLGSQETQYF. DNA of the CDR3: TGTGCCAGCAGTTACCTGGGATCGCAAGAGACCCAGTACTTC.

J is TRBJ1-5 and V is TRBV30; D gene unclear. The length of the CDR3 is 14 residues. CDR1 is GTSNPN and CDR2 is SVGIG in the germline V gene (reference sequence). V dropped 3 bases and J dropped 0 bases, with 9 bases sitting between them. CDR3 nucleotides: TGTGCCTGGAGAGAAGGGCTTAGCAATCAGCCCCAGCATTTT. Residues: CAWREGLSNQPQHF.

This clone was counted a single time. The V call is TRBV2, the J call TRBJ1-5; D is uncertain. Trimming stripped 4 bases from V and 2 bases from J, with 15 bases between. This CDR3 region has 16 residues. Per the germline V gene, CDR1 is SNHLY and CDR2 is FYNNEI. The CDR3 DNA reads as TGTGCCAGCAGTGGAGGACCAAACAATGGCAATCAGCCCCAGCATTTT. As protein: CASSGGPNNGNQPQHF. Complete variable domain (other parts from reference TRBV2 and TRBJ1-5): EPEVTQTPSHQVTQMGQEVILRCVPISNHLYFYWYRQILGQKVEFLVSFYNNEISEKSEIFDDQFSVERPDGSNFTLKIRSTKLEDSAMYFCASSGGPNNGNQPQHFGDGTRLSIL.

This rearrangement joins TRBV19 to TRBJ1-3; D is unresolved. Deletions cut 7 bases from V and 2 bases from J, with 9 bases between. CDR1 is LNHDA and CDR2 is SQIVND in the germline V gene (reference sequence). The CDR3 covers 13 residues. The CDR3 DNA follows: TGTGCCAGTACGGAAACCCCTGGAAACACCATATATTTT. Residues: CASTETPGNTIYF.

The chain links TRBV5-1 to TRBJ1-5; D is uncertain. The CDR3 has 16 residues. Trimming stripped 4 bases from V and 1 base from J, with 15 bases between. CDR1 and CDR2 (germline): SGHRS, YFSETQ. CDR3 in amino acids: CASSPVGSGSNQPQHF. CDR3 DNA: TGCGCCAGCAGCCCGGTGGGGTCGGGAAGCAATCAGCCCCAGCATTTT.

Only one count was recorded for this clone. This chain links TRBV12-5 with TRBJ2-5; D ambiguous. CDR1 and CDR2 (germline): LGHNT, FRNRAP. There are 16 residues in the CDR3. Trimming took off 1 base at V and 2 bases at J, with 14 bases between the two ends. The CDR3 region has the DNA TGTGCTAGTGGTTTGGGGCAGGCCTCCGTACAAGAGACCCAGTACTTC. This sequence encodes CASGLGQASVQETQYF.

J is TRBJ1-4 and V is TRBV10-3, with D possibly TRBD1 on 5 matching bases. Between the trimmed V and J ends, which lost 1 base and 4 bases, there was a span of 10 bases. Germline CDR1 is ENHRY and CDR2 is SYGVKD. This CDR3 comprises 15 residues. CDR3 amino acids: CAISEYQDINEKLFF. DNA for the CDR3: TGTGCCATCAGTGAGTACCAGGACATTAATGAAAAACTGTTTTTT.